The 14 T cell receptor beta chains listed next were all sequenced from one sample in a study of T cell responses to AZD1222 COVID-19 vaccine. Sequenced by immunoSEQ multiplex PCR; TCRdb stores in-frame clones only, minus some. The table shows some 170,000 clones, with 92% occurring only once. Sequences were derived from peripheral blood, sampled on day 0 of MenACWY control vaccination. The source of these receptors is an adult in good health.

A word on this clone: In the same sample, other DNA sequences code for this CDR3. The chain recombines TRBV12-3 or TRBV12-4 with TRBJ1-2; tentative D call: TRBD1 (6 bases). Trimming removed 4 bases from V and 5 bases from J, with 11 bases in between. This CDR3 comprises 13 residues. In DNA form, the CDR3 reads TGTGCCAGCAGTTCCTCAGGGGTGTATGGCTACACCTTC. Its translation is CASSSSGVYGYTF.

This sequence joins TRBV29-1 and TRBJ1-3; no definite D call. The CDR3 consists of 16 residues. The V gene's germline CDR1 is SQVTM and CDR2 ANQGSEA. V was trimmed by 7 bases and J by 0 bases, leaving 19 bases between them. CDR3 in amino acids: CSAVSRGTLSGNTIYF. DNA for the CDR3: TGCAGCGCCGTATCGCGCGGAACCCTCTCTGGAAACACCATATATTTT.

The J gene is TRBJ2-1, the V gene TRBV7-3; 11 bases map to TRBD2. The length of the CDR3 is 15 residues. Germline-derived CDR1 and CDR2 are SGHTA and FQGTGA. The trim removed 3 bases at V and 2 bases at J, leaving 0 bases unmatched. CDR3 sequence reads: CASSFSGGAYNEQFF. The CDR3 DNA is TGTGCCAGCAGCTTTAGCGGGGGGGCCTACAATGAGCAGTTCTTC.

The rearrangement joins TRBV30 to TRBJ1-4; D gene unclear. The CDR3 covers 12 residues. V was pared by 4 bases and J by 8 bases, with 11 bases between. CDR1 is GTSNPN, CDR2 SVGIG, per germline (reference sequence). This CDR3 is CAWIIIGEKLFF. CDR3 bases: TGTGCCTGGATTATTATCGGGGAAAAACTGTTTTTT.

The chain has TRBV2 and TRBJ2-5, with 7 bases that match TRBD2. The CDR3 runs to 14 residues. Germline V gives CDR1 SNHLY, CDR2 FYNNEI. The J segment lost 4 bases and the V segment lost 1 base, leaving 3 bases of the junction unmatched. The CDR3 spells CASSEVPGGETQYF. In DNA, the CDR3 is TGTGCCAGCAGTGAAGTCCCGGGAGGAGAGACCCAGTACTTC.

CDR3 DNA: TGTGCCTGGGCGGGATACAGCACCGGGGAGCTGTTTTTT. This gives the protein CAWAGYSTGELFF. The chain uses TRBV30 and TRBJ2-2; D is possibly TRBD2 (6 bases). V dropped 5 bases and J dropped 4 bases, with 11 bases sitting between them. Germline V gives CDR1 GTSNPN, CDR2 SVGIG (reference sequence). The CDR3 is 13 amino acids.

The chain combines TRBV6-1 with TRBJ1-2, with 7 bases lining up with TRBD1. Per the germline V gene, CDR1 is MNHNS and CDR2 is SASEGT. After removal of 0 bases from V and 4 bases from J, the junction contained 5 bases not matched to a gene. CDR3 length: 15 residues. The DNA of the CDR3 is TGTGCCAGCAGTGAAGCAGACAGGGTAGGCTATGGCTACACCTTC. Amino acid sequence: CASSEADRVGYGYTF.

V gene TRBV2 combines with J gene TRBJ2-5; D possibly corresponds to TRBD1 (6 bases). Deletions cut 7 bases from V and 4 bases from J, with 16 bases between. CDR3 length: 14 residues. Germline loops: CDR1 SNHLY, CDR2 FYNNEI. CDR3 sequence: CASTRTVVGETQYF. In DNA, the CDR3 is TGTGCCAGCACTAGGACAGTGGTAGGAGAGACCCAGTACTTC.

The gene calls are TRBV28 and TRBJ1-1; the D gene is possibly TRBD1 (5 bases). V lost 1 base, J lost 9 bases, and 15 bases lay in between. The CDR3 covers 14 residues. CDR1 is MDHEN and CDR2 is SYDVKM in the germline V gene. The CDR3 spells CASSLSRGRSKAFF. In DNA, the CDR3 is TGTGCCAGCAGTTTATCGAGGGGCAGGAGTAAAGCTTTCTTT.

V usage is TRBV3-1 (or the pseudogene TRBV3-2) and J usage is TRBJ2-1; D gene unclear. Between the trimmed V and J ends, which lost 1 base and 7 bases, there was a span of 20 bases. Germline V gives CDR1 LGHDT, CDR2 YNNKEL (reference sequence). The CDR3 extends over 17 amino acids. CDR3 DNA sequence: TGTGCCAGCAGCCAAGGTCGCGTCTCCTCCTTCGGGAATGAGCAGTTCTTC. Its protein is CASSQGRVSSFGNEQFF.

The table lists this clone with a count of one. The genes are TRBV6-7 and TRBJ1-3; 8 nucleotides agree with TRBD1. TRBV6-7 is known as an ORF, though its function is uncertain. This CDR3 is built from 17 residues. V dropped 5 bases and J dropped 0; count of bases not matched to a gene: 9. This chain's CDR3 is CASSLLGQGDSGNTIYF. As DNA, the CDR3 is TGTGCCAGCAGTCTCCTCGGACAGGGAGACTCTGGAAACACCATATATTTT.

The gene calls are TRBV5-1 and TRBJ1-4, with 10 bases aligning to TRBD1. The junction had 7 bases not matched to a gene; V was cut back by 4 bases and J by 4 bases. CDR3 length: 16 amino acids. The V gene's germline CDR1 is SGHRS and CDR2 YFSETQ. CDR3 bases: TGCGCCAGCAGCCCGGGGGGACAGGGGTTTAATGAAAAACTGTTTTTT. This codes for CASSPGGQGFNEKLFF.

The CDR3 DNA follows: TGTGCCAGCAGTGCATCCGGGACTAGCTTCGTTGAGCAGTTCTTC. This translates into CASSASGTSFVEQFF. This chain joins TRBV6-2 or TRBV6-3 and TRBJ2-1, with TRBD2 matching 9 bases. Germline V CDR1 and CDR2: MNHEY, SVGEGT. There are 15 residues in the CDR3. Unmatched junction bases numbered 11, after V lost 5 bases and J lost 9 bases.

The rearrangement joins TRBV19 to TRBJ2-6; the D gene could be TRBD1 or TRBD2 (5 bases each). CDR1 LNHDA and CDR2 SQIVND come from the germline V gene (reference sequence). CDR3 length: 14 residues. Deletions cut 4 bases from V and 3 bases from J, with 7 bases between. The CDR3 bases are TGTGCCAGTAGTACAGGGAGTGGGGCCAACGTCCTGACTTTC. As protein: CASSTGSGANVLTF. The variable domain in full, completed from reference TRBV19 and TRBJ2-6, reads DGGITQSPKYLFRKEGQNVTLSCEQNLNHDAMYWYRQDPGQGLRLIYYSQIVNDFQKGDIAEGYSVSREKKESFPLTVTSAQKNPTAFYLCASSTGSGANVLTFGAGSRLTVL.